This T cell receptor (beta chain) comes out of a study of tumor-infiltrating lymphocytes in primary liver carcinoma. Turning to the study itself: Patients were both men and women, whose ages ran from 30 to 69 years. Whole-study findings and limits: Tumors and blood were compared for top-250-clone fraction, and tumors had the significantly higher value (p = 0.039).

A constant-region primer served to make TCR beta cDNA from about 0.5 ug total RNA. Investigators got TCR beta libraries out of three nested multiplex PCR rounds, done with slightly modified ARM-PCR. The two initial PCR rounds, roughly 10 cycles each, used TRBV1-TRBV30 forward and C-beta reverse primers. MiXCR, run by TCRdb on the multiplex PCR reads, gives a single entry per CDR3 protein. The table lists fewer than 50,000 distinct CDR3 sequences, around 75% of them singletons, with roughly two fifths in the top ten. Co-extracting RNA and DNA was done with 20-30 mg of unsorted bulk tissue as input. Those patients suffered from chronic HBV infection and were treatment-naive. Germline V gene sequence: CDR1 SGHNT, CDR2 YENEEA. This CDR3 is 14 amino acids long. V lost 5 bases and J lost 10; bases outside the gene matches: 5. Note on this clonotype: Antigen: not known.

The genes are TRBV11-3 and TRBJ2-1; 13 bases map to TRBD2. Source material: tumor-adjacent normal liver tissue. This TCR derives from a young woman with primary liver carcinoma and hepatitis B virus infection. The CDR3 spells CASSPGLAGAEQFF. The CDR3, as DNA: TGTGCCAGCAGCCCTGGACTAGCGGGAGCGGAGCAGTTCTTC.